The 12 T cell receptor beta chains below were found in one sample sequenced in a study of T cell responses to AZD1222 COVID-19 vaccine. Using immunoSEQ multiplex PCR, the repertoire was profiled, and TCRdb retains in-frame clones only, with some absent. The sample has 100,000 to 140,000 clones, around 92% seen once. The input for sequencing was peripheral blood, taken 28 days after the second AZD1222 dose. The receptors derive from an adult who received the AZD1222 COVID-19 vaccine.

This chain connects TRBV12-3 or TRBV12-4 to TRBJ2-7, with 7 positions matching TRBD1. CDR3 length: 12 amino acids. V was clipped by 7 bases and J by 5 bases; unmatched bases: 5. In DNA, the CDR3 is TGTGCCAGCAACCAGGGGGTCGACGAGCAGTACTTC. Translating it yields CASNQGVDEQYF.

The J gene is TRBJ1-2, the V gene TRBV2; D is ambiguous. Germline-derived CDR1 and CDR2 are SNHLY and FYNNEI. This CDR3 has 11 amino acids. The V end was cut by 7 bases, the J end by 4 bases, with 7 bases between. The CDR3: CASKQLYGYTF. In nucleotides, the CDR3 is TGTGCCAGCAAACAGCTCTATGGCTACACCTTC.

The chain couples TRBV27 to TRBJ2-5; D gene unclear. V was shortened by 4 bases and J by 5 bases, with 11 bases between the two germline ends. The CDR3 extends over 13 amino acids. CDR1 is MNHEY, CDR2 SMNVEV, per germline (reference sequence). Here the CDR3 DNA reads TGTGCCAGCAGTTCGGACCGACGGGAGACCCAGTACTTC. Protein sequence: CASSSDRRETQYF.

V and J are TRBV5-1 and TRBJ1-1; 7 bases line up with TRBD1. V was clipped by 3 bases and J by 4 bases; unmatched bases: 9. There are 15 residues in the CDR3. Germline V gives CDR1 SGHRS, CDR2 YFSETQ. CDR3 loop: CASSSDREWGTEAFF. The CDR3 nucleotides are TGCGCCAGCAGCTCCGACAGGGAGTGGGGCACTGAAGCTTTCTTT. Full variable domain (missing parts from reference TRBV5-1 and TRBJ1-1): KAGVTQTPRYLIKTRGQQVTLSCSPISGHRSVSWYQQTPGQGLQFLFEYFSETQRNKGNFPGRFSGRQFSNSRSEMNVSTLELGDSALYLCASSSDREWGTEAFFGQGTRLTVV.

The V gene is TRBV27, the J gene TRBJ1-5; the D is unclear. The CDR3 has 16 residues. Germline CDR1 and CDR2: MNHEY and SMNVEV (reference sequence). V was trimmed by 5 bases and J by 1 base, leaving 15 bases between them. The DNA for the CDR3 is TGTGCCAGCAGTGCGGGAGCCTCAGGCAGCAATCAGCCCCAGCATTTT. It translates to CASSAGASGSNQPQHF.

The chain combines TRBV19 with TRBJ2-3; D is perhaps TRBD1 (6 bases). Germline values: CDR1 LNHDA, CDR2 SQIVND (reference sequence). The CDR3 extends over 14 amino acids. V was trimmed by 8 bases and J by 0 bases, leaving 12 bases between them. The CDR3 DNA is TGTGCCAGTTGGACAGTCCATAGCACAGATACGCAGTATTTT. Amino acid sequence: CASWTVHSTDTQYF.

Of note for this clone: Other nucleotide sequences from this sample produce the same CDR3. The genes are TRBV11-2 and TRBJ1-2; possibly TRBD1 for D (6 bases). Germline CDR1 and CDR2: SGHAT and FQNNGV. V was pared by 1 base and J by 5 bases, with 8 bases between. There are 13 residues in the CDR3. CDR3 bases: TGTGCCAGCAGCTTAGGACAGGCATATGGCTACACCTTC. Its translation: CASSLGQAYGYTF.

The rearrangement uses TRBV2 and TRBJ1-4; D remains ambiguous. Germline V CDR1 and CDR2: SNHLY, FYNNEI. This CDR3 is built from 15 residues. V lost 4 bases and J 2 bases, leaving 11 bases between the germline ends. CDR3: CASSGRANTNEKLFF. CDR3 bases: TGTGCCAGCAGTGGGAGGGCGAATACTAATGAAAAACTGTTTTTT.

This clone was observed a single time. The J gene is TRBJ2-3, the V gene TRBV5-1; a possible D gene is TRBD2 (5 bases). CDR3 length: 16 amino acids. Germline lookup yields CDR1 SGHRS and CDR2 YFSETQ. V lost 4 bases to trimming and J lost 0 bases, with 15 bases between them. The CDR3 sequence is CASSISGRTSTDTQYF. CDR3 in DNA: TGCGCCAGCAGCATTTCGGGGAGAACTAGCACAGATACGCAGTATTTT.

This sequence joins TRBV30 and TRBJ1-2, with D possibly being TRBD1 (5 bases). Trimming removed 0 bases at V and 7 bases at J, with 15 bases between. The CDR3 extends over 14 amino acids. Germline-derived CDR1 and CDR2 are GTSNPN and SVGIG (reference sequence). This CDR3 reads CAWSVGQGVRGYTF. CDR3 coding DNA: TGTGCCTGGAGTGTTGGCCAGGGAGTCCGTGGCTACACCTTC.

The CDR3 DNA sequence: TGTGCCAGCAGCTCACGTAGGGACAGGGGTAATGAAAAACTGTTTTTT. Its translation is CASSSRRDRGNEKLFF. This chain joins TRBV7-9 and TRBJ1-4; 10 bases map to TRBD1. Trimming cost V 4 bases and J 4 bases; bases outside gene matches: 6. This CDR3 is 16 amino acids long. Germline V gene sequence: CDR1 SEHNR, CDR2 FQNEAQ (reference sequence).

This clone was found a few times. The rearrangement uses TRBV2 and TRBJ2-1; the D is unclear. V was cut by 7 bases and J by 6 bases, with 7 bases left in between. The CDR3 has 11 residues. Germline V gene data show CDR1 as SNHLY and CDR2 as FYNNEI. The CDR3 DNA reads as TGTGCCAGCACACCGACCAATGAGCAGTTCTTC. Translating gives CASTPTNEQFF.